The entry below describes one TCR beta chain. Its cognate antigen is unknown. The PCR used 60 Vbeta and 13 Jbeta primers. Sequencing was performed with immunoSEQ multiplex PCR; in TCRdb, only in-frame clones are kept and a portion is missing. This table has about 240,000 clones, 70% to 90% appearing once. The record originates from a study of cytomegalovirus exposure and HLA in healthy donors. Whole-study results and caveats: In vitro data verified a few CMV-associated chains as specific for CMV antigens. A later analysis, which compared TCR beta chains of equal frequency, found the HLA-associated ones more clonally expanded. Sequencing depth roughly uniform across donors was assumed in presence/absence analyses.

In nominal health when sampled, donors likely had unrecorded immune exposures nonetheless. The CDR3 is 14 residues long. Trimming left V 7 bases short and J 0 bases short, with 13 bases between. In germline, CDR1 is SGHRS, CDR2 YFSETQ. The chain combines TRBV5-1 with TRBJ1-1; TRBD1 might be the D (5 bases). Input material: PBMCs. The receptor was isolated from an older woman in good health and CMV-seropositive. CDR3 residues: CASQTDVMNTEAFF. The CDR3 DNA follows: TGCGCCAGCCAGACAGACGTAATGAACACTGAAGCTTTCTTT.